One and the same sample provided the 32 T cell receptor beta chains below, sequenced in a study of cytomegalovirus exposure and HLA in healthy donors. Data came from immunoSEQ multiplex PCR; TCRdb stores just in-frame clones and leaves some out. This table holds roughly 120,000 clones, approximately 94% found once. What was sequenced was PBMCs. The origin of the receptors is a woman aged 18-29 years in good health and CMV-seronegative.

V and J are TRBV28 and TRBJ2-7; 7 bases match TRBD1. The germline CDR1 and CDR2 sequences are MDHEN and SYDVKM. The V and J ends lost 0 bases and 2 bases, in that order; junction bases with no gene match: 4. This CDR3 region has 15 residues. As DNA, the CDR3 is TGTGCCAGCAGTTTATGGGAAGACAGGGCCTACGAGCAGTACTTC. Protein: CASSLWEDRAYEQYF.

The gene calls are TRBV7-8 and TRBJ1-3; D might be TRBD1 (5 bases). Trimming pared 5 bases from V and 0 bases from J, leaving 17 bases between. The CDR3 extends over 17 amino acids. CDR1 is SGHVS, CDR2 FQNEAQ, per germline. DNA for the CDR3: TGTGCCAGCAGCGGTATTGGACATCCCTTCTCTGGAAACACCATATATTTT. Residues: CASSGIGHPFSGNTIYF.

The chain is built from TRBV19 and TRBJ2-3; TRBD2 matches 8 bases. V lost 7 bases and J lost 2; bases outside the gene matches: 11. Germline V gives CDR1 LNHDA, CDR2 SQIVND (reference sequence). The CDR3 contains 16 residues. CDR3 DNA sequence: TGTGCCAGTAAGGGGGGCGCTAGCGGGTTCACAGATACGCAGTATTTT. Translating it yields CASKGGASGFTDTQYF. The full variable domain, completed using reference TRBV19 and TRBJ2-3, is DGGITQSPKYLFRKEGQNVTLSCEQNLNHDAMYWYRQDPGQGLRLIYYSQIVNDFQKGDIAEGYSVSREKKESFPLTVTSAQKNPTAFYLCASKGGASGFTDTQYFGPGTRLTVL.

CDR3 region: CASSQVQGNGYTF. CDR3 DNA: TGTGCCAGCAGCCAAGTCCAGGGCAATGGCTACACCTTC. The rearrangement uses TRBV14 and TRBJ1-2, with D possibly TRBD1 on 5 matching bases. The CDR3 totals 13 residues. Per the germline V gene, CDR1 is SGHDN and CDR2 is FVKESK. V was clipped by 1 base and J by 6 bases, with 9 bases between them.

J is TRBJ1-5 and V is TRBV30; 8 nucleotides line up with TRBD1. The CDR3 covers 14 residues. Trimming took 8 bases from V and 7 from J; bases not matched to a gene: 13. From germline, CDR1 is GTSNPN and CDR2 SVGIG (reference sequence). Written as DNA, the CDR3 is TGTGCCATGGACCCGGGGACAGGTAGGCAGCCCCAGCATTTT. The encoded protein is CAMDPGTGRQPQHF.

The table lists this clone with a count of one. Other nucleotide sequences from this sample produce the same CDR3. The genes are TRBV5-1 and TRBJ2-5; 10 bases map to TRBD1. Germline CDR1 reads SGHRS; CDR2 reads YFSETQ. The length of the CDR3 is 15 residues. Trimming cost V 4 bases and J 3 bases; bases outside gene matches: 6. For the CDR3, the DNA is TGCGCCAGCAGCCTAACCGGGACAGGGGAAGAGACCCAGTACTTC. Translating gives CASSLTGTGEETQYF.

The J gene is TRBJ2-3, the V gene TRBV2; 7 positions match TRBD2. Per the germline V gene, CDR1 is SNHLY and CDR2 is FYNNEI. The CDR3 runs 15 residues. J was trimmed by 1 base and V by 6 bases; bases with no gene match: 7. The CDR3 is CASRVLASGTDTQYF. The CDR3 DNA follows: TGTGCCAGCAGAGTACTAGCGAGTGGCACAGATACGCAGTATTTT. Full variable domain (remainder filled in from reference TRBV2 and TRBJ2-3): EPEVTQTPSHQVTQMGQEVILRCVPISNHLYFYWYRQILGQKVEFLVSFYNNEISEKSEIFDDQFSVERPDGSNFTLKIRSTKLEDSAMYFCASRVLASGTDTQYFGPGTRLTVL.

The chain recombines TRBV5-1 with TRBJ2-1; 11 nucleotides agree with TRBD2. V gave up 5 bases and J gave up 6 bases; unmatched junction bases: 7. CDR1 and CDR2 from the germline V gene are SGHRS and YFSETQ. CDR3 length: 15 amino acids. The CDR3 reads CASSRGTSGPNEQFF. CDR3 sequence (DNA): TGCGCCAGCAGTAGGGGGACTAGCGGACCCAATGAGCAGTTCTTC.

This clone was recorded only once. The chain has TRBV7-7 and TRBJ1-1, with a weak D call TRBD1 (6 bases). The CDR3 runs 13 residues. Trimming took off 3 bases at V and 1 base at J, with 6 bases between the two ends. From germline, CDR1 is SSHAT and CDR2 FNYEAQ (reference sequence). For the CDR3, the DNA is TGTGCCAGCAGCTTGGACAGGAACACTGAAGCTTTCTTT. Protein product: CASSLDRNTEAFF. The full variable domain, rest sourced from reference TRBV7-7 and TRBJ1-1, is GAGVSQSPRYKVTKRGQDVTLRCDPISSHATLYWYQQALGQGPEFLTYFNYEAQPDKSGLPSDRFSAERPEGSISTLTIQRTEQRDSAMYRCASSLDRNTEAFFGQGTRLTVV.

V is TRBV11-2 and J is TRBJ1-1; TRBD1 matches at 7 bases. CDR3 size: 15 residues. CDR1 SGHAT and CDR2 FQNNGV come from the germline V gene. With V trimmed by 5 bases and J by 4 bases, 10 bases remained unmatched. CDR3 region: CASSPTDRFGTEAFF. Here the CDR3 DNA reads TGTGCCAGCAGCCCGACGGACAGGTTCGGCACTGAAGCTTTCTTT. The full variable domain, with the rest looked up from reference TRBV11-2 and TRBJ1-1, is EAGVAQSPRYKIIEKRQSVAFWCNPISGHATLYWYQQILGQGPKLLIQFQNNGVVDDSQLPKDRFSAERLKGVDSTLKIQPAKLEDSAVYLCASSPTDRFGTEAFFGQGTRLTVV.

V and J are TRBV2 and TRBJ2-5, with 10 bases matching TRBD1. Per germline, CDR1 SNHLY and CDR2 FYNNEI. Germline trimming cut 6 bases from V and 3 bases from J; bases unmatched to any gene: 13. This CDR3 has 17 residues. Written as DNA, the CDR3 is TGTGCCAGCAGCGTAGATACCCGGGACAGGGGAAAAGAGACCCAGTACTTC. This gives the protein CASSVDTRDRGKETQYF.

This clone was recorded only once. CDR3 sequence: CASTGSMSNTGELFF. DNA of the CDR3: TGTGCCAGCACGGGGAGTATGTCGAACACCGGGGAGCTGTTTTTT. The chain employs TRBV6-5 and TRBJ2-2; D might be TRBD2 (5 bases). The CDR3 totals 15 residues. V dropped 7 bases and J dropped 0 bases, with 12 bases sitting between them. The germline CDR1 and CDR2 sequences are MNHEY and SVGAGI.

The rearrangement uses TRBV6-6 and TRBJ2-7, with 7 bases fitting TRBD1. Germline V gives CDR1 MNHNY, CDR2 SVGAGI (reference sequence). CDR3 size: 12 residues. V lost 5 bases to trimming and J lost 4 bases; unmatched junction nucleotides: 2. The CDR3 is CASSNRGYEQYF. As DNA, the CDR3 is TGTGCCAGCAGTAACAGGGGTTACGAGCAGTACTTC.

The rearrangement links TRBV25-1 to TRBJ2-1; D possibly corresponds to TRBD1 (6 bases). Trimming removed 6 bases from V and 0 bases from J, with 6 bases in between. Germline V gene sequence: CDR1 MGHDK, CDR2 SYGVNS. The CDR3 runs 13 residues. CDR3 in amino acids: CASRQGSYNEQFF. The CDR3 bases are TGTGCCAGCAGACAGGGCTCCTACAATGAGCAGTTCTTC.

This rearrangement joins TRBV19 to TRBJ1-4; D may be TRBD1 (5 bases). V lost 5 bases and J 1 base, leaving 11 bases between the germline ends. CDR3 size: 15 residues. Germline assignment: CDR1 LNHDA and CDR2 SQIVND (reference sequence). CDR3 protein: CASSLTGLTNEKLFF. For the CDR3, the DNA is TGTGCCAGTAGTCTCACAGGCCTAACTAATGAAAAACTGTTTTTT. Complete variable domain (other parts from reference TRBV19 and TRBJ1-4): DGGITQSPKYLFRKEGQNVTLSCEQNLNHDAMYWYRQDPGQGLRLIYYSQIVNDFQKGDIAEGYSVSREKKESFPLTVTSAQKNPTAFYLCASSLTGLTNEKLFFGSGTQLSVL.

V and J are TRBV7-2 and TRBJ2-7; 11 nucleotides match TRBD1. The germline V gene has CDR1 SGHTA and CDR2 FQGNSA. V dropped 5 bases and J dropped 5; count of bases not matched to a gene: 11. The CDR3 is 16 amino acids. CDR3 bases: TGTGCCAGCAGCGCTAGGGGGACAGGGGGTATGAACGAGCAGTACTTC. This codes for CASSARGTGGMNEQYF.

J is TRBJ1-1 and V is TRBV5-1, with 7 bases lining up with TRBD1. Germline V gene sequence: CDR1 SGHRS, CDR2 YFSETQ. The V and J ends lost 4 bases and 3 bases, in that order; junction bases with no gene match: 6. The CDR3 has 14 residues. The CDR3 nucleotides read TGCGCCAGCAGCATTATCGGACAGGACACTGAAGCTTTCTTT. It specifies CASSIIGQDTEAFF.

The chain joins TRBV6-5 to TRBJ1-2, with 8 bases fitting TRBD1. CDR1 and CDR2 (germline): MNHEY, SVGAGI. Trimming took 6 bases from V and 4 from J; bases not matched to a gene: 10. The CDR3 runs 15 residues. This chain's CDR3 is CASRSAARGLYGYTF. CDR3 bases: TGTGCCAGCAGGTCCGCCGCCAGGGGGCTCTATGGCTACACCTTC.

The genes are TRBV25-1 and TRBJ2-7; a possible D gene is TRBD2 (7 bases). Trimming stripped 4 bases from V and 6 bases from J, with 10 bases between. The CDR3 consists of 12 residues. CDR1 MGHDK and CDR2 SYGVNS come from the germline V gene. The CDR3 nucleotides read TGTGCCAGCAGTGGTGGGGGGGCCGAGCAGTACTTC. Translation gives CASSGGGAEQYF.

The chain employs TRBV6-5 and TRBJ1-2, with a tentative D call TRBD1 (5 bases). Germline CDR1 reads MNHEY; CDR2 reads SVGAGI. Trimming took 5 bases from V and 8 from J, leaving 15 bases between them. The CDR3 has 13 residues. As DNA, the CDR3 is TGTGCCAGCAGTCCCGGGGGGACGAGCGGCTACACCTTC. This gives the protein CASSPGGTSGYTF.

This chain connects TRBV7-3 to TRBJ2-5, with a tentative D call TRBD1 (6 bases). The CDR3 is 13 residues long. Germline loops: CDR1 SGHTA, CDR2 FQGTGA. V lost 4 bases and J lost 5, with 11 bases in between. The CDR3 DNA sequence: TGTGCCAGCAGCTCCTTGGGGGCGGAGACCCAGTACTTC. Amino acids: CASSSLGAETQYF. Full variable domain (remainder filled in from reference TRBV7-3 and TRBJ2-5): GAGVSQTPSNKVTEKGKYVELRCDPISGHTALYWYRQSLGQGPEFLIYFQGTGAADDSGLPNDRFFAVRPEGSVSTLKIQRTERGDSAVYLCASSSLGAETQYFGPGTRLLVL.

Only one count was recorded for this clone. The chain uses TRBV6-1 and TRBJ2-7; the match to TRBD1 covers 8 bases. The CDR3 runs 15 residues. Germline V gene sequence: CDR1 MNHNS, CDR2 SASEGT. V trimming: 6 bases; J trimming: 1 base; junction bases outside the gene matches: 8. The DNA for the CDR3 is TGTGCCAGCAGAGCACAGGGGGTGGTTTCCTACGAGCAGTACTTC. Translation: CASRAQGVVSYEQYF.

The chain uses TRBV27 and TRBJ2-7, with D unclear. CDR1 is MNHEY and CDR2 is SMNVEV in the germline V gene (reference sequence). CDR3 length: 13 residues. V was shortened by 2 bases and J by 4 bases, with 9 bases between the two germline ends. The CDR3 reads CASSLTVSYEQYF. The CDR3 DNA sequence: TGTGCCAGCAGTTTAACGGTATCATACGAGCAGTACTTC.

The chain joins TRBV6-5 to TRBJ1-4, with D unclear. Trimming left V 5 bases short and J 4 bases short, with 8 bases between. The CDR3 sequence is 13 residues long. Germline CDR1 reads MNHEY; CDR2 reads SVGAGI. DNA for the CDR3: TGTGCCAGCAGTCAACACCTTAATGAAAAACTGTTTTTT. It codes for CASSQHLNEKLFF.

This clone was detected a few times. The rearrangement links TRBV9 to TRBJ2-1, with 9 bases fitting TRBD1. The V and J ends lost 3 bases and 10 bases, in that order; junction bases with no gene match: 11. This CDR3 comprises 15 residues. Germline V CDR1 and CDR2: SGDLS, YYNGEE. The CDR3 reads CASSALGQGLGEQFF. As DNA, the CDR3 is TGTGCCAGCAGCGCTCTGGGACAGGGTCTCGGCGAGCAGTTCTTC.

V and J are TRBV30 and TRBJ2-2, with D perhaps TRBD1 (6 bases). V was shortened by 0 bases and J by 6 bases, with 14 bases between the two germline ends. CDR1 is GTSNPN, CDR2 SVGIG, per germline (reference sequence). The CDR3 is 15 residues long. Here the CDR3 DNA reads TGTGCCTGGAGTGTATTGGGGGCAGGCGCCGGGGAGCTGTTTTTT. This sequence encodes CAWSVLGAGAGELFF.

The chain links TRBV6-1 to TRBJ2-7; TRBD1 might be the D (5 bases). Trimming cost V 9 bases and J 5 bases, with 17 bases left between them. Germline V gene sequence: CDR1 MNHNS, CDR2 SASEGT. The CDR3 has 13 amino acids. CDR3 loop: CASMTAGPDEQYF. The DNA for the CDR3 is TGTGCCAGTATGACAGCTGGGCCGGACGAGCAGTACTTC.

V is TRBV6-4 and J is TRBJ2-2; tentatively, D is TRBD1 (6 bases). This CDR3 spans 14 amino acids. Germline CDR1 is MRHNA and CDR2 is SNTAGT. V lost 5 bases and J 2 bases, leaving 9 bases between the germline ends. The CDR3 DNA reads TGTGCCAGCAGTAGGACAGTTAACACCGGGGAGCTGTTTTTT. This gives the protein CASSRTVNTGELFF.

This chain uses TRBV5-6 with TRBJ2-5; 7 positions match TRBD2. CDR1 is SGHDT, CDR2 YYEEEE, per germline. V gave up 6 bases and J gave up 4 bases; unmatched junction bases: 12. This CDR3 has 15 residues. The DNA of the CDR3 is TGTGCCAGCACCCCCTGGGGCGGGGGAGGAGAGACCCAGTACTTC. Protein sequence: CASTPWGGGGETQYF.

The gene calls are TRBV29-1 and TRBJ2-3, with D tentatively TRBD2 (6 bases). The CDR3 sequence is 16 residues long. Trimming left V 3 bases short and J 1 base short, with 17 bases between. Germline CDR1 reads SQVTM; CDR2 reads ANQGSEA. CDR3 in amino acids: CSVEIGGELGTDTQYF. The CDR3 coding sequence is TGCAGCGTTGAGATAGGAGGGGAGTTAGGCACAGATACGCAGTATTTT.

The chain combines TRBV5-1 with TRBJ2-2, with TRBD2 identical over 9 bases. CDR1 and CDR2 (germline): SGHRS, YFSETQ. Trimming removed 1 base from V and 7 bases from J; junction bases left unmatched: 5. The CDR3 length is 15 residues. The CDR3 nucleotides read TGCGCCAGCAGCTTGATTGTACTAGCGGGCGGGGAGCTGTTTTTT. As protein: CASSLIVLAGGELFF.

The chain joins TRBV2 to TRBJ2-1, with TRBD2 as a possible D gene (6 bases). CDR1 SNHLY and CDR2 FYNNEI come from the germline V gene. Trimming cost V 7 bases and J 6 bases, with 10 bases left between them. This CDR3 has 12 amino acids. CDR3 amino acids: CASTYGGNEQFF. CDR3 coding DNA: TGTGCCAGCACTTACGGGGGCAATGAGCAGTTCTTC. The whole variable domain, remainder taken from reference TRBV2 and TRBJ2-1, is EPEVTQTPSHQVTQMGQEVILRCVPISNHLYFYWYRQILGQKVEFLVSFYNNEISEKSEIFDDQFSVERPDGSNFTLKIRSTKLEDSAMYFCASTYGGNEQFFGPGTRLTVL.